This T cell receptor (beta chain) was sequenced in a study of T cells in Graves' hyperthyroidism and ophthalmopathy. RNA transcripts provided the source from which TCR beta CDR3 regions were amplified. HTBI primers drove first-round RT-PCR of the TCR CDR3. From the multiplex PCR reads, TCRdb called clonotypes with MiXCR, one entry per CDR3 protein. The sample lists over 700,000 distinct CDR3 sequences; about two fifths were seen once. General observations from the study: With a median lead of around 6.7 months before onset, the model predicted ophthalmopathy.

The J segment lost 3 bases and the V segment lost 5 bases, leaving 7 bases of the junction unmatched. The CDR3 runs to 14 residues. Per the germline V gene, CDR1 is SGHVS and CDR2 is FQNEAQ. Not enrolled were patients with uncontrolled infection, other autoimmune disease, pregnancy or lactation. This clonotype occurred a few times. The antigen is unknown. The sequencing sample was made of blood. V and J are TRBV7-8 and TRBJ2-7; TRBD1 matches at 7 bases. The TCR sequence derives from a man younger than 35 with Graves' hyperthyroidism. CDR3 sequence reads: CASSPRDRRYEQYF. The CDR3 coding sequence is TGTGCCAGCAGCCCAAGGGACAGACGCTACGAGCAGTACTTC.